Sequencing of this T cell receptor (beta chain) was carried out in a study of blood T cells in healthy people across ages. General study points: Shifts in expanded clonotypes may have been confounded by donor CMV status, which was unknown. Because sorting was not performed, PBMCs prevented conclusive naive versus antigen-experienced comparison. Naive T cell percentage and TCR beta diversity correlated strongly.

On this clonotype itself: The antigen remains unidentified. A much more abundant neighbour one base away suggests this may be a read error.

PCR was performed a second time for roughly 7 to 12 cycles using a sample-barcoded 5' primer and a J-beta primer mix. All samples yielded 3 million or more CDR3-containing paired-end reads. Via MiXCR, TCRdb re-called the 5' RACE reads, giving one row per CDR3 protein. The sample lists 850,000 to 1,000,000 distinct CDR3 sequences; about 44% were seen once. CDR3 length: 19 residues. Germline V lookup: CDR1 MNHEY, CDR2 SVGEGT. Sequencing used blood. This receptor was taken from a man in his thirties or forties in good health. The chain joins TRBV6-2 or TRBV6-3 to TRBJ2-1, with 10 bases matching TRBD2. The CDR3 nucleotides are TGTGCCAGCAGTTATGATTCCGGGAGCGGGGGGGCCGTCTACAATGAGCGGTTCTTC. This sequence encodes CASSYDSGSGGAVYNERFF.